This entry concerns a single T cell receptor beta chain. This specimen comes from a study of T cell changes during pregnancy in multiple sclerosis. The protocol was immunoSEQ multiplex PCR, while the TCRdb copy is restricted to in-frame clones and leaves out a portion. The profile covers about 77,000 clones, with 90% to 95% appearing a single time and roughly 2.6% taken by the ten largest. Germline CDR1 is SEHNR and CDR2 is FQNEAQ (reference sequence). V shed 4 bases, J shed 5 bases, and the junction held 12 bases outside the gene matches. CDR3 size: 16 residues. This chain connects TRBV7-9 to TRBJ2-5; 8 bases match TRBD2. The sample was peripheral blood, taken after pregnancy. The sequence derives from a female donor in good health, enrolled as a control in a pregnancy study. The CDR3 loop is CASSSSIAGRGETQYF. Here the CDR3 DNA reads TGTGCCAGCAGCTCGTCCATAGCGGGAAGAGGGGAGACCCAGTACTTC. The full variable domain, rest sourced from reference TRBV7-9 and TRBJ2-5, is DTGVSQNPRHKITKRGQNVTFRCDPISEHNRLYWYRQTLGQGPEFLTYFQNEAQLEKSRLLSDRFSAERPKGSFSTLEIQRTEQGDSAMYLCASSSSIAGRGETQYFGPGTRLLVL.